One and the same sample provided the 6 T cell receptor beta chains below, sequenced in a study of blood T cell repertoires in COVID-19. Repertoires were generated with immunoSEQ multiplex PCR, while TCRdb's copy carries only in-frame clones and drops some. The table includes 60,000 to 80,000 clones, approximately 86% detected once. The sample taken for sequencing was peripheral blood. These receptors were collected from a man between 65 and 85 years old with acute or convalescent COVID-19.

This clone was detected a few times. The identical CDR3 is also encoded by other nucleotide sequences in the sample. The rearrangement uses TRBV30 and TRBJ2-1; 8 bases map to TRBD1. The V segment lost 0 bases and the J segment 2 bases; nucleotides outside the gene matches: 3. The CDR3 runs to 15 residues. The germline V gene encodes CDR1 GTSNPN and CDR2 SVGIG (reference sequence). The CDR3 here is CAWSVGQGTYNEQFF. The CDR3 DNA follows: TGTGCCTGGAGTGTAGGACAGGGAACCTACAATGAGCAGTTCTTC.

This chain joins TRBV6-6 and TRBJ1-1; 7 bases line up with TRBD1. The V and J ends lost 0 bases and 4 bases, in that order; junction bases with no gene match: 2. CDR1 MNHNY and CDR2 SVGAGI come from the germline V gene (reference sequence). The CDR3 is 14 amino acids. This CDR3 is CASSYSTGITEAFF. The CDR3 DNA follows: TGTGCCAGCAGTTACTCGACAGGGATCACTGAAGCTTTCTTT.

The V and J genes are TRBV11-2 and TRBJ1-2; D is unclear. This CDR3 spans 11 amino acids. Trimming removed 4 bases from V and 7 bases from J, with 7 bases in between. Germline V gives CDR1 SGHAT, CDR2 FQNNGV. CDR3 DNA sequence: TGTGCCAGCAGCTCCCGGGGTGGCTACACCTTC. The encoded protein is CASSSRGGYTF.

A single count supports this clone. The gene calls are TRBV3-1 (or the pseudogene TRBV3-2) and TRBJ1-6; D ambiguous. The germline gives CDR1 LGHDT, CDR2 YNNKEL (reference sequence). Trimming removed 5 bases at V and 8 bases at J, with 13 bases between. CDR3 length: 14 residues. The CDR3 DNA is TGTGCCAGCAGCGTTACCGGGAACTATTCACCCCTCCACTTT. This gives the protein CASSVTGNYSPLHF.

The V gene is TRBV4-1, the J gene TRBJ1-5, with D unresolved. The CDR3 runs to 15 residues. Trimming removed 2 bases from V and 0 bases from J, with 8 bases in between. Germline V lookup: CDR1 MGHRA, CDR2 YSYEKL. This CDR3 reads CASSQSGDSNQPQHF. CDR3 bases: TGCGCCAGCAGCCAATCCGGAGATAGCAATCAGCCCCAGCATTTT.

V gene TRBV19 combines with J gene TRBJ2-1; 11 nucleotides match TRBD2. CDR3 length equals 18 residues. Losses at the gene ends were 3 bases for V and 4 bases for J; bases not matched to a gene: 11. CDR1 and CDR2 (germline): LNHDA, SQIVND (reference sequence). The CDR3 here is CASSMFPSGRSGYNEQFF. CDR3 bases: TGTGCCAGTAGTATGTTTCCTAGCGGGAGGTCTGGTTACAATGAGCAGTTCTTC. Together with reference TRBV19 and TRBJ2-1, the CDR3 gives the full variable domain: DGGITQSPKYLFRKEGQNVTLSCEQNLNHDAMYWYRQDPGQGLRLIYYSQIVNDFQKGDIAEGYSVSREKKESFPLTVTSAQKNPTAFYLCASSMFPSGRSGYNEQFFGPGTRLTVL.